A single T cell receptor (beta chain) is shown here with its context. The sample originates from a study of blood T cells in healthy people across ages. Unmatched junction bases numbered 8, after V lost 0 bases and J lost 6 bases. Per the germline V gene, CDR1 is KGHSH and CDR2 is LQKENI. This CDR3 is 16 amino acids long. Using a J-beta primer mix together with a sample-barcoded 5' primer, a second PCR was run for roughly 7 to 11 cycles. TCRdb redid the calling of the 5' RACE reads with MiXCR, one entry per CDR3 protein. The sample shows approximately 1.5 million distinct CDR3 sequences, about 35% of them seen only once. Every participating donor contributed roughly 11 milliliters of peripheral blood through a draw.

This receptor was identified in a woman in her 30s in good health. The sequenced sample consisted of blood. The chain carries TRBV18 and TRBJ2-3, with TRBD2 identical over 8 bases. The CDR3 nucleotides are TGTGCCAGCTCACCACCGGGACTAGACCTATCCGATACGCAGTATTTT. This codes for CASSPPGLDLSDTQYF.